This paragraph covers one T cell receptor beta chain sequence. Its antigen is not identified. In germline, CDR1 is LNHNV, CDR2 YYDKDF (reference sequence). Trimming took off 1 base at V and 2 bases at J, with 10 bases between the two ends. This CDR3 spans 15 amino acids. TCRdb reanalysed the 5' RACE reads using MiXCR and keeps one entry per CDR3 protein. The data show under 500,000 distinct CDR3 sequences, approximately 18% seen once. This sample was included in a study of T cells after yellow fever vaccination. The study, taken as a whole, reports: A faster peak, day 5 versus 15, was reached by the weaker secondary response.

This receptor was obtained from a man younger than 30 who received the YFV17D yellow fever vaccine. This chain links TRBV15 with TRBJ2-3, with no clear D. The input for sequencing was PBMCs, taken before the yellow fever booster vaccination. The CDR3, as DNA: TGTGCCACCAGCAGAGCATCGGAACCCACAGATACGCAGTATTTT. This translates into CATSRASEPTDTQYF.